This T cell receptor (beta chain) stems from a study of blood T cell repertoires in COVID-19. On the study more broadly: PBMCs, B-cell-depleted T cells, or T cells were the source of the cDNA or gDNA that made up the material.

V was clipped by 2 bases and J by 5 bases; unmatched bases: 4. CDR3 length: 15 amino acids. In germline, CDR1 is LNHNV, CDR2 YYDKDF (reference sequence). The assay was immunoSEQ multiplex PCR, and TCRdb's table has in-frame clones only and misses some. Among about 250,000 clones, 88% were seen once, and the ten largest hold 3%. The count of this clone is one. The sequencing sample was made of PBMCs or T cells enriched from blood (not recorded which). The sequence came from a woman in her 50s who had recovered from COVID-19. The chain uses TRBV15 and TRBJ1-1, with 11 bases aligning to TRBD1. CDR3 nucleotide sequence: TGTGCCACCAGCAGACCCGGGACAGGGGGGACTGAAGCTTTCTTT. This gives the protein CATSRPGTGGTEAFF.